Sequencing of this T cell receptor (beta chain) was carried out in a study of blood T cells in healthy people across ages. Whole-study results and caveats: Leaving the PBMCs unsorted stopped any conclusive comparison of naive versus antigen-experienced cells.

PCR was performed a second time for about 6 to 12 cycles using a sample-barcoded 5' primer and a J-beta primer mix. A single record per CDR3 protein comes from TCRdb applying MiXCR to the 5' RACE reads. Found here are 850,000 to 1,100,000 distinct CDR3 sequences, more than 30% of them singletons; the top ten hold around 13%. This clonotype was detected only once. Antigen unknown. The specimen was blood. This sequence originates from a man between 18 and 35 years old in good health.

CDR3 region: CASTLGDTGELFF. In DNA form, the CDR3 reads TGTGCCAGCACCTTGGGGGACACCGGGGAGCTGTTTTTT. V usage is TRBV6-2 or TRBV6-3 and J usage is TRBJ2-2; D tentatively reads TRBD1 or TRBD2 (5 bases each). CDR1 MNHEY and CDR2 SVGEGT come from the germline V gene. The CDR3 consists of 13 residues. The V gene lost 7 bases and the J gene lost 3 bases, with 9 bases spanning the gap.